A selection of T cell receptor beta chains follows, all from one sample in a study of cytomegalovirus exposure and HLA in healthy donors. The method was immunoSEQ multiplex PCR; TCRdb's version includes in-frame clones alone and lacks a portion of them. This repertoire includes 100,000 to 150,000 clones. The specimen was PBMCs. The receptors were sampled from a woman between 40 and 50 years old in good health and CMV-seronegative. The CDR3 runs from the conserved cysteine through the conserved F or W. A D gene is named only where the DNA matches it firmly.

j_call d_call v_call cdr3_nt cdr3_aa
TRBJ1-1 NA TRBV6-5 TGTGCCAGCACCAGAAACCAGGGCACTGAAGCTTTCTTT CASTRNQGTEAFF
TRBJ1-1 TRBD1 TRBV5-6 TGTGCCAGCAGCTTGGCCGGGGGACAGACTTACACTGAAGCTTTCTTT CASSLAGGQTYTEAFF
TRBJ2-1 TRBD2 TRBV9 TGTGCCAGCAGCGGTACTAGCGGGGTCTACAATGAGCAGTTCTTC CASSGTSGVYNEQFF
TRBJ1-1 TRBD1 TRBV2 TGTGCCAGCAGTGACGACAGGGGGGGAGCTTTCTTT CASSDDRGGAFF
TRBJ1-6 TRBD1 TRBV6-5 TGTGCCAGCAGGGCACAGGGGGGGAATTCACCCCTCCACTTT CASRAQGGNSPLHF
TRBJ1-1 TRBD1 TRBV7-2 TGTGCCAGCAGCTTAGTGGGGACAGGGAACACTGAAGCTTTCTTT CASSLVGTGNTEAFF
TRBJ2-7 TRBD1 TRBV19 TGTGCCAGTAGTATAGATAGGACAGGGATAAGCGAGCAGTACTTC CASSIDRTGISEQYF
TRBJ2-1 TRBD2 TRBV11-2 TGTGCCAGCAGCTCGACTAGCGGGTTCAATGAGCAGTTCTTC CASSSTSGFNEQFF
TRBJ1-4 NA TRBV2 TGTGCCAGCAGTGAAACCCGGGGGATGGGTGAAAAACTGTTTTTT CASSETRGMGEKLFF
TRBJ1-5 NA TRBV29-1 TGCAGCGTTTCGCCGGGACTGGGCAATCAGCCCCAGCATTTT CSVSPGLGNQPQHF
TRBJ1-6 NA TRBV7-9 TGTGCCAGCATCCCACAGGGCACTAATTCACCCCTCCACTTT CASIPQGTNSPLHF
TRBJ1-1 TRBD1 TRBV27 TGTGCCAGCAGTTTAACCCAGGGGGCGAGGAACACTGAAGCTTTCTTT CASSLTQGARNTEAFF
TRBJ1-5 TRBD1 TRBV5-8 TGTGCCAGCAGCTTAAATCAGGGGGGCGGTAGCAATCAGCCCCAGCATTTT CASSLNQGGGSNQPQHF
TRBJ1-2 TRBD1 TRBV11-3 TGTGCCAGCAGCGCGTACGGAGACAGGGTGGCAACCTTC CASSAYGDRVATF
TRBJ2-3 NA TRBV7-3 TGTGCCAGCAGCTTTCTGAGCACAGATACGCAGTATTTT CASSFLSTDTQYF
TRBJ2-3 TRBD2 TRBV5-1 TGCGCCAGCAGCTGGCCCGAACTAGCGGGTAGCACAGATACGCAGTATTTT CASSWPELAGSTDTQYF
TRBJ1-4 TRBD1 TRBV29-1 TGCAGCGTTCGGACAGGCCGGAGGGAGGAAAAACTGTTTTTT CSVRTGRREEKLFF
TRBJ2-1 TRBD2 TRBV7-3 TGTGCCAGCAGCTTCGGCGGGGGGAGGAATGAGCAGTTCTTC CASSFGGGRNEQFF
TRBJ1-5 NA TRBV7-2 TGTGCCAGCAGCATTACAGCGGGAGGCGAGCCCCAGCATTTT CASSITAGGEPQHF
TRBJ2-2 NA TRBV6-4 TGTGCCAGCAGTACGGCGGGGTGGACCGGGGAGCTGTTTTTT CASSTAGWTGELFF
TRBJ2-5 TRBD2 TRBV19 TGTGCCAGTAGTATAACCGGGACTAGCGGGGGCCGGACCCAGTACTTC CASSITGTSGGRTQYF
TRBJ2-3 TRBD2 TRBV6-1 TGTGCCAGCAGTGAACTCCAGCGGGGGCGCACTAGCACAGATACGCAGTATTTT CASSELQRGRTSTDTQYF
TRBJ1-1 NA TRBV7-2 TGTGCCAGCAGCTTAGCTTTATCGACTACGGAAGCTTTCTTT CASSLALSTTEAFF
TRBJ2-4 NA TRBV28 TGTGTCAGCAGTTTATGGGGGGCCTTTGAAAACATTCAGTACTTC CVSSLWGAFENIQYF
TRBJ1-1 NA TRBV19 TGTGCCAGTAGTAGAAGTTCAGCCGGGGGTAGAGAAGCTTTCTTT CASSRSSAGGREAFF
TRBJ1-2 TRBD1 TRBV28 TGTGCCGGACAGGGGCTTAACTATGGCTACACCTTC CAGQGLNYGYTF
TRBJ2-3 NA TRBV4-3 TGCGCCAGCAGCCAGGAAATCCGCCGGGACTCTAGCACAGATACGCAGTATTTT CASSQEIRRDSSTDTQYF
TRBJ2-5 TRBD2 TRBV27 TGTGCCAGCAGTTTATTAGCGGGGGAAGAGACCCAGTACTTC CASSLLAGEETQYF
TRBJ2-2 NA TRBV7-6 TGTGCCAGCAGCTTGATGACAAACGAGAACACCGGGGAGCTGTTTTTT CASSLMTNENTGELFF
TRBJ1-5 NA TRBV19 TGTGCCAGTAGTATTCCTGGGACAAAAGCACGGCCCCAGCATTTT CASSIPGTKARPQHF
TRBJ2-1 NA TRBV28 TGTGCCAGCAGGTCCTCCGCGGGAAGCTCCTACAATGAGCAGTTCTTC CASRSSAGSSYNEQFF
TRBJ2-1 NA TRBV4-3 TGCGCCAGCAGCACGCGGGGATACAATGAGCAGTTCTTC CASSTRGYNEQFF